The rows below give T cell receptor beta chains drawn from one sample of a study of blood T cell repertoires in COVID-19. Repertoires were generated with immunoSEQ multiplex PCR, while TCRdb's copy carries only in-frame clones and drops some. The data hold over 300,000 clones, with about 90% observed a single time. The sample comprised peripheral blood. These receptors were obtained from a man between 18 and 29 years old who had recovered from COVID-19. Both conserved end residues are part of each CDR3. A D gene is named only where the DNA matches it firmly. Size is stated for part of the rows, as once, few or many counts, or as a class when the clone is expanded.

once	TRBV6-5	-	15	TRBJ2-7	CASSYSNTPGLEQYF	TGTGCCAGCAGTTACTCTAACACCCCAGGGTTAGAGCAGTACTTC
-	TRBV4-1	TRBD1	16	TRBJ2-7	CASSQEIGQASYEQYF	TGCGCCAGCAGCCAAGAAATCGGACAGGCGTCCTACGAGCAGTACTTC
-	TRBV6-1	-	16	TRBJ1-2	CASSESSAGIKYGYTF	TGTGCCAGCAGTGAATCGAGCGCAGGGATCAAATATGGCTACACCTTC
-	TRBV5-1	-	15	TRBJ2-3	CASSFQGHEGDTQYF	TGCGCCAGCAGCTTCCAGGGGCACGAAGGTGATACGCAGTATTTT
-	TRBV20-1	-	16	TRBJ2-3	CSASWASPLHTDTQYF	TGCAGTGCTAGTTGGGCTAGCCCTCTACACACAGATACGCAGTATTTT
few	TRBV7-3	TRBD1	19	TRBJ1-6	CASSLRGQGALSYNSPLHF	TGTGCCAGCAGCTTAAGGGGACAGGGGGCACTCTCCTATAATTCACCCCTCCACTTT
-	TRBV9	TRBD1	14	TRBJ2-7	CASSADRSSYEQYF	TGTGCCAGCAGCGCGGACAGGAGCTCCTACGAGCAGTACTTC
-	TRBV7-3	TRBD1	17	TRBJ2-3	CASSLKAQGIGTDTQYF	TGTGCCAGCAGCTTAAAGGCACAGGGGATTGGCACAGATACGCAGTATTTT
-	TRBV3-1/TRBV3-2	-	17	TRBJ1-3	CASSPREGYISGNTIYF	TGTGCCAGCAGCCCCCGGGAGGGCTATATTTCTGGAAACACCATATATTTT
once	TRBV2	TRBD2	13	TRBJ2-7	CASRGGRVDEQYF	TGTGCCAGCAGGGGGGGGAGGGTCGACGAGCAGTACTTC
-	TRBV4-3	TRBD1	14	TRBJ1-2	CASSQNRGNYGYTF	TGCGCCAGCAGCCAAAACAGGGGGAACTATGGCTACACCTTC
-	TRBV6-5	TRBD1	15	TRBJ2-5	CASRTDRGGIETQYF	TGTGCCAGCAGGACAGACAGGGGCGGGATAGAGACCCAGTACTTC
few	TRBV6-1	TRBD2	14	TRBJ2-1	CASSELAGGGEQFF	TGTGCCAGCAGTGAACTAGCGGGAGGGGGTGAGCAGTTCTTC
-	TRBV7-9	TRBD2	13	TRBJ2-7	CASGTSGLYEQYF	TGTGCCAGCGGAACTAGCGGGCTCTACGAGCAGTACTTC
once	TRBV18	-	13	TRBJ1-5	CASSPGSDQPQHF	TGTGCCAGCTCACCAGGCAGCGATCAGCCCCAGCATTTT
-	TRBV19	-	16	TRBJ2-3	CASSIVGQMSTDTQYF	TGTGCCAGTAGTATAGTTGGACAGATGAGCACAGATACGCAGTATTTT
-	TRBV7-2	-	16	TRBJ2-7	CASSLVPDTRTYEQYF	TGTGCCAGCAGCTTAGTACCTGACACACGGACCTACGAGCAGTACTTC
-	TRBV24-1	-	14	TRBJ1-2	CATSDLDRTYGYTF	TGTGCCACCAGTGATTTGGACAGGACCTATGGCTACACCTTC
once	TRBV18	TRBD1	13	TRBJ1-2	CASSPRDSYGYTF	TGTGCCAGCTCACCTCGGGACAGCTATGGCTACACCTTC
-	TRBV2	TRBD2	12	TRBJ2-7	CASSEERGEQYF	TGTGCCAGCAGCGAAGAGCGGGGGGAGCAGTACTTC
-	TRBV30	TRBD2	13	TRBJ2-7	CASAREGPYEQYF	TGTGCCTCCGCGCGGGAGGGCCCATACGAGCAGTACTTC
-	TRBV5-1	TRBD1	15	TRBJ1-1	CASSSKDRGYTEAFF	TGCGCCAGCAGCTCTAAAGACAGGGGGTACACTGAAGCTTTCTTT
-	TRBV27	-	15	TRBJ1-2	CASSRTGGANYGYTF	TGTGCCAGCAGCCGAACGGGGGGCGCGAATTATGGCTACACCTTC
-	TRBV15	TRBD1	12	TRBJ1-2	CATSATGDGYTF	TGTGCCACCAGCGCAACAGGGGATGGCTACACCTTC
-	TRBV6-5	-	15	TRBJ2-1	CASSHPHPQANEQFF	TGTGCCAGCAGTCACCCACATCCCCAGGCCAATGAGCAGTTCTTC
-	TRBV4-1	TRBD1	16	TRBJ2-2	CASSQGPGGYTGELFF	TGCGCCAGCAGCCAAGGCCCAGGGGGTTACACCGGGGAGCTGTTTTTT
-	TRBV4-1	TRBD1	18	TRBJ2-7	CASSHQSRGQAFSYEQYF	TGCGCCAGCAGCCACCAATCCCGGGGACAGGCCTTCTCCTACGAGCAGTACTTC
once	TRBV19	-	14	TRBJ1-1	CASSIWLGGTEAFF	TGTGCCAGTAGTATATGGTTGGGGGGCACTGAAGCTTTCTTT
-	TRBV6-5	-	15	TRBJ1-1	CASRDPDSDTTEAFF	TGTGCCAGCAGAGACCCGGACAGCGATACAACTGAAGCTTTCTTT
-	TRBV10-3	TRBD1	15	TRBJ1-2	CAISRQGAEDYGYTF	TGTGCCATCAGTCGACAGGGGGCTGAGGACTATGGCTACACCTTC
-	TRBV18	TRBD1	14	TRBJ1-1	CASSLGTGGTEAFF	TGTGCCAGCTCATTAGGGACAGGGGGCACTGAAGCTTTCTTT
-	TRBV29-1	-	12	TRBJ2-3	CAGSLGTDTQYF	TGCGCAGGGTCCTTGGGCACAGATACGCAGTATTTT
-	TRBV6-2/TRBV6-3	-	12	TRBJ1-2	CASSTGVYGYTF	TGTGCCAGCAGTACGGGGGTCTATGGCTACACCTTC
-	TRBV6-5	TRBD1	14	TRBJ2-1	CASGLTGPPNEQFF	TGTGCCAGCGGTTTGACAGGGCCGCCCAATGAGCAGTTCTTC
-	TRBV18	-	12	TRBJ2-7	CASSLSSYEQYF	TGTGCCAGCTCCCTAAGCTCCTACGAGCAGTACTTC
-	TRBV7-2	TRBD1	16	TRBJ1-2	CASSLGTGGGSYGYTF	TGTGCCAGCAGCTTAGGGACAGGGGGCGGAAGCTATGGCTACACCTTC